This T cell receptor (beta chain) was recovered during a study of blood T cell repertoires in COVID-19. Trimming pared 3 bases from V and 0 bases from J, leaving 6 bases between. CDR1 GTSNPN and CDR2 SVGIG come from the germline V gene (reference sequence). CDR3 length: 14 amino acids. Repertoires were generated with immunoSEQ multiplex PCR, while TCRdb's copy carries only in-frame clones and drops some. The sample contains 95,000 or so clones, 70% to 90% of which appear only once. The TCR was taken from a man aged 80 or over with active or convalescent COVID-19. Sequencing input: peripheral blood. J is TRBJ1-6 and V is TRBV30, with D unresolved. As DNA, the CDR3 is TGTGCCTGGAGCAGAAGCTCCTATAATTCACCCCTCCACTTT. This gives the protein CAWSRSSYNSPLHF.